The source of this T cell receptor (beta chain) is a study of T cell changes during pregnancy in multiple sclerosis (dated by TCRdb to the late 2010s). Concerning the study at large: In women with multiple sclerosis, the researchers looked at how the T cell repertoire shifted as pregnancy progressed.

According to the germline V gene, CDR1 reads SGHRS and CDR2 reads YFSETQ. The CDR3 has 13 amino acids, counting the end cysteine and phenylalanine. A word on this clone: Its antigen target is currently unknown. No DNA is shown, since the ends of the CDR3 on it are uncertain; the CDR3 is the one TCRdb lists.

Preparation of the library involved the immunoSEQ multiplex PCR assay. TCRdb mirrors the immuneACCESS table, restricted to in-frame sequences. Some clones are absent from its copies; in checked studies, under half trace to an unresolved V gene, and the reason for the others is unknown. The sample records 74,000 or so clones, just over 90% of which are singletons. The top ten clones comprise roughly 0.21% of the sample. The chain is encoded by TRBV5-1 joined to TRBJ1-1. Sequencing was performed on CD4+ T cells from peripheral blood mononuclear cells, taken before pregnancy. The receptor comes from a female donor with multiple sclerosis, enrolled in a pregnancy study. The CDR3 here reads CASSPGVGSGTFF.